A single sample gave rise to the 2 T cell receptor beta chains below, sequenced in a study of blood T cell repertoires in COVID-19 (dated by TCRdb to about 2020). To prepare the library, the immunoSEQ multiplex PCR assay was applied. TCRdb's version of the immuneACCESS table is confined to in-frame rearrangements and falls short of the full clone set. An unresolved V gene accounts for under half of the shortfall where checked; the remainder is of unknown origin. Present in this sample are some 260,000 clones, roughly 84% of which were seen just once. 3.1% of the sample lies in the top ten. The sample was peripheral blood. The source of these receptors is a woman aged 18-29 years with acute or convalescent COVID-19.

The genes are TRBV5-5 and TRBJ2-1; D is possibly TRBD2 (6 bases). Deletions cut 4 bases from V and 7 bases from J, with 21 bases between. The CDR3 covers 16 residues. CDR1 SGHKS and CDR2 YYEKEE come from the germline V gene (reference sequence). In DNA form, the CDR3 reads TGTGCCAGCAGCCTTACAGATGGGGGGTTTATTAATGAGCAGTTCTTC. Encoded protein: CASSLTDGGFINEQFF.

J is TRBJ2-1 and V is TRBV5-1; a possible D gene is TRBD1 (6 bases). Germline CDR1 and CDR2: SGHRS and YFSETQ. The CDR3 is 16 amino acids. V was trimmed by 0 bases and J by 8 bases, leaving 18 bases between them. The CDR3 region is CASSLVEVGASDEQFF. The CDR3 bases are TGCGCCAGCAGCTTGGTCGAAGTGGGGGCCTCGGATGAGCAGTTCTTC.